The sequence of this T cell receptor (beta chain) was determined in a study of shared T cell receptors in the human thymus (dated by TCRdb to about 2021). With regard to the full study: The study examined how the human thymus generates shared, self-reactive T-cell receptor alpha chains.

Library preparation employed the immunoSEQ multiplex PCR assay. Not all clones reach the TCRdb copy of this immuneACCESS table, which keeps in-frame sequences only. Checked studies attribute under half of the gap to unresolved V genes and leave the rest unexplained. Here the sample has approximately 660,000 clones; roughly 90% occur a single time. 0.008% to 0.011% of the sample is taken by the ten largest. Concerning this clone: No antigen is known for it. Per-base quality was not reported, and no clone a single base away is much larger than it.

V is pared back by 4 bases and J by 4 bases, with 17 bases lying between the germline termini. From cysteine to phenylalanine, the CDR3 is 16 amino acids long. The kept DNA is CDR3 alone, 48 bases in frame from the first base. Looking up the germline V gene yields CDR1 SGHRS and CDR2 YFSETQ. These records were also assigned to another study, of human thymus T cells. The second study's authors report: Immunologically healthy infants undergoing open corrective cardiac surgery for congenital heart defects in Finland were used as donors. The thymus tissue came from surgical resects taken out during corrective cardiac surgery. Usage of V and J gene segments appeared to be biased in both the thymic and the peripheral blood repertoires. The related research found that thymic TCR repertoires overlapped highly between unrelated individuals. The study described the TCR alpha and beta repertoires in under 10 infant thymus samples and four matching peripheral blood samples. Donor ages ranged from roughly 6 to 250 days, and the cohort comprised six or seven male and two female infants. Thymocytes were mechanically released from the tissue and were stored as pellets of about 8.5-31 million cells at -70 degrees C. A QIAsymphony instrument was used to extract genomic DNA from the frozen cell pellets. Using the immunoSEQ multiplex PCR assay, the TCRB and TCRAD loci were amplified from a standardized quantity of quality-controlled genomic DNA. The V(D)J region was spanned by amplicons of a length sufficient to cover the CDR3 and to identify V and J genes. The amplicons were sequenced on an Illumina platform via the commercial immunoSEQ service. Primer bias and sequencing errors were corrected using previously described methods, and TCRAD and TCRB definitions followed the IMGT database. Analysis of the repertoires was done with immunoSEQ Analyzer 3.0 and VDJTools and included basic statistics, V/J segment usage, diversity estimates, rarefaction and pairwise overlap. To estimate diversity, the Chao1, ChaoE, Efron-Thisted, Shannon and inverse Simpson indices were applied, and diversity was also estimated on datasets down-sampled to the smallest sample. Repertoire overlap was assessed by strict matching of CDR3 nucleotide sequence, V gene and J gene, and clustering was done by Jaccard-based multidimensional scaling. Thymus samples yielded on average approximately 800,000 unique TCRB clonotypes, compared with 70,000 to 85,000 from blood samples.

This receptor was taken from a boy less than two years old with a congenital heart defect. Donor details come from another sample of the same person, matched by shared clones. The chain couples TRBV5-1 to TRBJ1-4, with a weak D call of TRBD1 (5 bases match). Sequenced input: thymocytes. The nucleotides read TGCGCCAGCAGCCTGCCCCAAGACAGCGATAATGAAAAACTGTTTTTT. Its translation reads: CASSLPQDSDNEKLFF.